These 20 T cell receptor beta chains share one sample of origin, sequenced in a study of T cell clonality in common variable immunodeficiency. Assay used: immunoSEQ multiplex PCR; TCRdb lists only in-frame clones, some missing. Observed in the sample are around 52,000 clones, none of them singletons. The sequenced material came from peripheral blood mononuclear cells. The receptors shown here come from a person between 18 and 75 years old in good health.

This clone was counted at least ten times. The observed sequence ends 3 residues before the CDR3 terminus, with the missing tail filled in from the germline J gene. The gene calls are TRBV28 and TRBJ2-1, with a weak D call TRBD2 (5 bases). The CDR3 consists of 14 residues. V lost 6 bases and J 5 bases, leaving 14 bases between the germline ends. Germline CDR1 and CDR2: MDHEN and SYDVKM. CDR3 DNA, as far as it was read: TGTGCCAGCAGCAGCGGAGGACCACACAATGAG. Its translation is CASSSGGPHNE. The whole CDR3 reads CASSSGGPHNEQFF.

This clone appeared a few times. The sequenced part of the CDR3 DNA is TGTGCCAGCAGCTTAGAAAGGGGGTTGAAGCGTGGC. Translated, it gives CASSLERGLKRG. The entire CDR3 protein reads CASSLERGLKRGYTF. The chain carries TRBV7-9 and TRBJ1-2; D is possibly TRBD1 (6 bases). Read sequence stops 3 residues before the CDR3 end, and the germline J gene provides the missing end. The length of the CDR3 is 15 residues. V was shortened by 1 base and J by 7 bases, with 16 bases between the two germline ends. Germline V gives CDR1 SEHNR, CDR2 FQNEAQ (reference sequence). Combining the CDR3 with reference TRBV7-9 and TRBJ1-2 gives the whole variable domain DTGVSQNPRHKITKRGQNVTFRCDPISEHNRLYWYRQTLGQGPEFLTYFQNEAQLEKSRLLSDRFSAERPKGSFSTLEIQRTEQGDSAMYLCASSLERGLKRGYTFGSGTRLTVV.

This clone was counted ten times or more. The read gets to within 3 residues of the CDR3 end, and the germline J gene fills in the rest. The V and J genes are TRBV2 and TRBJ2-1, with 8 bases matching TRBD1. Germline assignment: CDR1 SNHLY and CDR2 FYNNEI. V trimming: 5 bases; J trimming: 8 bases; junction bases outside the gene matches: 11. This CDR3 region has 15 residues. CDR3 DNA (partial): TGTGCCAGCAGTCTATACTCGGACAGGGAGGATGAG. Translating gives CASSLYSDREDE. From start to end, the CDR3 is CASSLYSDREDEQFF.

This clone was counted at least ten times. CDR3 sequence: CASSQDSAGGIEQFF. CDR3 DNA, as far as it was read: TGCGCCAGCAGCCAAGATTCTGCAGGGGGCATTGAG. The genes are TRBV4-1 and TRBJ2-1, with 8 nucleotides matching TRBD1. The read comes to an end 3 residues before the CDR3 does, leaving the germline J gene to fill in the end. There are 15 residues in the CDR3. With V trimmed by 0 bases and J by 9 bases, 7 bases remained unmatched. In germline, CDR1 is MGHRA, CDR2 YSYEKL.

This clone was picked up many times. CDR3 loop: CSASVLAGSTDTQYF. Incomplete CDR3 DNA: TGCAGTGCTAGTGTGCTAGCTGGAAGCACAGATACG. The V and J genes are TRBV20-1 and TRBJ2-3, with D tentatively TRBD2 (5 bases). The CDR3 end falls 3 residues outside the read, so it is completed with the germline J gene. V lost 3 bases, J lost 0 bases, and 13 bases lay in between. CDR1 DFQATT and CDR2 SNEGSKA come from the germline V gene (reference sequence). CDR3 length equals 15 residues.

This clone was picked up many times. Partial CDR3 DNA: TGCAGTGCTAGAGGTTCCTGGACTGGCAATCAGCCC. It translates to CSARGSWTGNQP. The complete CDR3 sequence is CSARGSWTGNQPQHF. The chain uses TRBV20-1 and TRBJ1-5; D remains unclear. The observed sequence ends 3 residues before the CDR3 terminus, with the missing tail filled in from the germline J gene. The CDR3 loop spans 15 amino acids. Between the trimmed V and J ends, which lost 1 base and 2 bases, there was a span of 12 bases. The germline gives CDR1 DFQATT, CDR2 SNEGSKA (reference sequence).

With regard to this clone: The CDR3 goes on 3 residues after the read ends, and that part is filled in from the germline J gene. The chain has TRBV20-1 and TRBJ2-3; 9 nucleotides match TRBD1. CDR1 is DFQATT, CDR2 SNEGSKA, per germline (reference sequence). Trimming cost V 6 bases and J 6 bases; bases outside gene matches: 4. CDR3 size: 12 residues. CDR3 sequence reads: CSARDRVDTQYF. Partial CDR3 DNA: TGCAGTGCCCGGGACAGGGTGGATACG.

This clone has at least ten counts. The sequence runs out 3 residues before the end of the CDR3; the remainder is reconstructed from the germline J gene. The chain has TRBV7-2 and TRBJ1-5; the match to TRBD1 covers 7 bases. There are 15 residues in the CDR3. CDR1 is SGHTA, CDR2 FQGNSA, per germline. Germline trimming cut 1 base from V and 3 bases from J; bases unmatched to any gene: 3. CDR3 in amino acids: CASSLGDSPNQPQHF. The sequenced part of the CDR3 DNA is TGTGCCAGCAGCTTAGGGGACAGCCCCAATCAGCCC.

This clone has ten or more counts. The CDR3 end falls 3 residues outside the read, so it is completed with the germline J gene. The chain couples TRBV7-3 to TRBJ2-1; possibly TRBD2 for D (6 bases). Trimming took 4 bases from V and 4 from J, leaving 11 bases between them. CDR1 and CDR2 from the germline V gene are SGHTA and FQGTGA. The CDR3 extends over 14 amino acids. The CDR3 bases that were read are TGTGCCAGCAGCTCTGATGGACTATACAATGAG. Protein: CASSSDGLYNE. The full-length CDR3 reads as CASSSDGLYNEQFF.

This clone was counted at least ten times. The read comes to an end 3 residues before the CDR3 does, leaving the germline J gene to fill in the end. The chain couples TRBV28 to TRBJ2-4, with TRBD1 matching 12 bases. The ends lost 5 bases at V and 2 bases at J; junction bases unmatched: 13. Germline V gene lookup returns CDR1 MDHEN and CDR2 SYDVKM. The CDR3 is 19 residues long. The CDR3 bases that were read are TGTGCCAGCAGTCGAAGGGGGACAGGGGGCGGTTTTACCAAAAACATT. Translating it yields CASSRRGTGGGFTKNI. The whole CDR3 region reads CASSRRGTGGGFTKNIQYF. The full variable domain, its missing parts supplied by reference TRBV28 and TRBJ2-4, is DVKVTQSSRYLVKRTGEKVFLECVQDMDHENMFWYRQDPGLGLRLIYFSYDVKMKEKGDIPEGYSVSREKKERFSLILESASTNQTSMYLCASSRRGTGGGFTKNIQYFGAGTRLSVL.

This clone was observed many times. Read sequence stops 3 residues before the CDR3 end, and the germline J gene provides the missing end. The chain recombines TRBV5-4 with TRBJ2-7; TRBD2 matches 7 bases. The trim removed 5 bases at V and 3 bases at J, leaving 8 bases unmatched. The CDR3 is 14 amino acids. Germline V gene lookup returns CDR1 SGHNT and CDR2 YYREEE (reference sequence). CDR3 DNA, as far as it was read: TGTGCCAGCAGGCCAGGACTAGAGGACTACGAG. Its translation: CASRPGLEDYE. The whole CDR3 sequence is CASRPGLEDYEQYF.

CDR3 DNA, as far as it was read: TGTGCCAGCAGCGCACCGGACAGGGAAAACACTGAA. Its protein product is CASSAPDRENTE. From start to end, the CDR3 is CASSAPDRENTEAFF. The gene calls are TRBV2 and TRBJ1-1, with 8 bases lining up with TRBD1. The DNA ends 3 residues before the CDR3 does, and the rest of the CDR3 is filled in from the germline J gene. With V trimmed by 6 bases and J by 2 bases, 8 bases remained unmatched. The CDR3 sequence is 15 residues long. The germline V gene encodes CDR1 SNHLY and CDR2 FYNNEI. The whole variable domain, filled in from reference TRBV2 and TRBJ1-1, reads EPEVTQTPSHQVTQMGQEVILRCVPISNHLYFYWYRQILGQKVEFLVSFYNNEISEKSEIFDDQFSVERPDGSNFTLKIRSTKLEDSAMYFCASSAPDRENTEAFFGQGTRLTVV.

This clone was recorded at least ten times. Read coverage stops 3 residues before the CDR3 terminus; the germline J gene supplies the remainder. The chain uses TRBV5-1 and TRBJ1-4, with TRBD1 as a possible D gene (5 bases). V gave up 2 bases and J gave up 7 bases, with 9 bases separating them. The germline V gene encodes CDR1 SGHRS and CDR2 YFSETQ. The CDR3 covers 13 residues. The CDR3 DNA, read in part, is TGCGCCAGCAGCTTAGGACACATTGAAAAA. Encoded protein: CASSLGHIEK. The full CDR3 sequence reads CASSLGHIEKLFF.

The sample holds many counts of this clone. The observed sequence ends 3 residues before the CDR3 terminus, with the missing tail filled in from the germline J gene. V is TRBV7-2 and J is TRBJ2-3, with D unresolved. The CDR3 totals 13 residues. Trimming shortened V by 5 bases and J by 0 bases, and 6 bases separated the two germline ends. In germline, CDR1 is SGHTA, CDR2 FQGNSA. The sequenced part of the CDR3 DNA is TGTGCCAGCAGCCCTCTGAGCACAGATACG. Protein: CASSPLSTDT. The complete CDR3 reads CASSPLSTDTQYF.

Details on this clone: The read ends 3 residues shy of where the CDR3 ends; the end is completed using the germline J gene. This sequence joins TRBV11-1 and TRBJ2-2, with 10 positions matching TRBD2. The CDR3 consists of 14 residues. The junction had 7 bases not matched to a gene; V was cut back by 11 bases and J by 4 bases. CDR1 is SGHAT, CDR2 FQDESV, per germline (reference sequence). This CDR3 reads CASEREGLTGELFF. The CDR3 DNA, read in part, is TGTGCCTCCGAGCGGGAGGGCCTCACCGGGGAG.

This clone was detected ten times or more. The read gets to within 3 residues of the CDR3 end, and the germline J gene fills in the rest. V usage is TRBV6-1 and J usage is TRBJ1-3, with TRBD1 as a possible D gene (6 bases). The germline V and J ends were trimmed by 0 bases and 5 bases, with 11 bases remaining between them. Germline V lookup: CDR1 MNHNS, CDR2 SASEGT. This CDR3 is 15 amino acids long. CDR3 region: CASSEANRARNTIYF. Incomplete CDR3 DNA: TGTGCCAGCAGTGAAGCTAACAGGGCAAGAAACACC.

CDR3 loop: CASRKTPIAGGDEQYF. The CDR3 bases that were read are TGTGCCAGCAGAAAAACCCCTATAGCGGGAGGTGACGAG. This sequence joins TRBV6-4 and TRBJ2-7, with TRBD2 identical over 10 bases. Sequencing ends 3 residues short of the CDR3 end; the germline J gene provides the rest. Losses at the gene ends were 6 bases for V and 5 bases for J; bases not matched to a gene: 13. CDR3 length: 16 residues. Germline assignment: CDR1 MRHNA and CDR2 SNTAGT.

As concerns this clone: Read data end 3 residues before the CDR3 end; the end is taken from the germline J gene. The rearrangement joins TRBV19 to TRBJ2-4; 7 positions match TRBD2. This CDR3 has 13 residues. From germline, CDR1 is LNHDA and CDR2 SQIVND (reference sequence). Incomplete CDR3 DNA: TGTGCCAGTACGGGGGGACCGGTCTATGGT. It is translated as CASTGGPVYG. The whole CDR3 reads CASTGGPVYGQYF.

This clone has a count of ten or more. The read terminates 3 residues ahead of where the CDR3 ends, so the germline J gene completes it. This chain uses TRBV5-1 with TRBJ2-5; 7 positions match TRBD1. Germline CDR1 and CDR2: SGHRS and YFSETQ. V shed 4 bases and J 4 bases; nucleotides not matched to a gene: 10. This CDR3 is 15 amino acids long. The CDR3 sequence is CASSGGQWALETQYF. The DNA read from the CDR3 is TGCGCCAGCAGCGGGGGACAGTGGGCACTAGAGACC. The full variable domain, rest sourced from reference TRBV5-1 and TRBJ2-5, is KAGVTQTPRYLIKTRGQQVTLSCSPISGHRSVSWYQQTPGQGLQFLFEYFSETQRNKGNFPGRFSGRQFSNSRSEMNVSTLELGDSALYLCASSGGQWALETQYFGPGTRLLVL.

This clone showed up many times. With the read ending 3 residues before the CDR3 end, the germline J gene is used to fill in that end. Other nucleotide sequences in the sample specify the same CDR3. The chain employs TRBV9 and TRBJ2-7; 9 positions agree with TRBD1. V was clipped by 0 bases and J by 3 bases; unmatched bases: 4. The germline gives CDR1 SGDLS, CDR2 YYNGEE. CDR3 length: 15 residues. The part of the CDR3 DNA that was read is TGTGCCAGCAGCGTAGCTGACAGGGGGATCTACGAG. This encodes CASSVADRGIYE. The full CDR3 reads CASSVADRGIYEQYF.